This TCR beta chain appears in the sequencing data of a study of graft-versus-host responses after intestinal transplantation. Study-level background: Multivisceral, liver-intestinal, or isolated intestinal transplants were given to recipients. Induction with anti-thymocyte globulin, then tacrolimus and steroids for roughly 3 years, was given to all recipients.

Libraries were prepared by immunoSEQ multiplex PCR; TCRdb keeps only in-frame clonotypes and omits some of them. The data hold some 110,000 clones, with about nine tenths observed a single time. This clone was observed once. Its antigen is still unknown. Study results and caveats: There were GvH clones found in recipient marrow, and some of them appeared first in ileum or blood.

Per the germline V gene, CDR1 is SGDLS and CDR2 is YYNGEE. The ends were cut back, 2 bases at V and 2 bases at J, with 11 bases in the middle. CDR3 length: 16 residues. Sequences were derived from unstimulated CD4+ T cells sorted from spleen or lymph node cells, sampled before intestinal transplant. This clonotype originated in a human donor who received an intestinal transplant. The chain has TRBV9 and TRBJ2-6; TRBD1 might be the D (6 bases). CDR3 amino acids: CASSVNRVPGANVLTF. CDR3 nucleotide sequence: TGTGCCAGCAGCGTCAACAGGGTCCCTGGGGCCAACGTCCTGACTTTC.